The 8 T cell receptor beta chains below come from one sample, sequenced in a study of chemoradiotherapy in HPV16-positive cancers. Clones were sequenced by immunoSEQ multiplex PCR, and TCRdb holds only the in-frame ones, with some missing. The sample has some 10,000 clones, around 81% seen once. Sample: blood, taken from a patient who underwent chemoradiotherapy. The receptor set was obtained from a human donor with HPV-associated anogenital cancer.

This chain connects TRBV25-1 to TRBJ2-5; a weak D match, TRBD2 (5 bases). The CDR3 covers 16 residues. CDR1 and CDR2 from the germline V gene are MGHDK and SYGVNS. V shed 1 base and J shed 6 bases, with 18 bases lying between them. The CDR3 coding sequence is TGTGCCAGCAGTGAATTAGGTAGTCTAGCTCAAAAGACCCAGTACTTC. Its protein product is CASSELGSLAQKTQYF. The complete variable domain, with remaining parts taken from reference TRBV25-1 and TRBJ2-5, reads EADIYQTPRYLVIGTGKKITLECSQTMGHDKMYWYQQDPGMELHLIHYSYGVNSTEKGDLSSESTVSRIRTEHFPLTLESARPSHTSQYLCASSELGSLAQKTQYFGPGTRLLVL.

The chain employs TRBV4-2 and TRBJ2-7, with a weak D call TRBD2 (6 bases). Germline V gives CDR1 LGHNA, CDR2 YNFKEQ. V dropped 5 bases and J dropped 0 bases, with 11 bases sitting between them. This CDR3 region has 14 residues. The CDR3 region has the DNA TGTGCCAGCAGCGGGACTTCTTCCTCCTACGAGCAGTACTTC. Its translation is CASSGTSSSYEQYF.

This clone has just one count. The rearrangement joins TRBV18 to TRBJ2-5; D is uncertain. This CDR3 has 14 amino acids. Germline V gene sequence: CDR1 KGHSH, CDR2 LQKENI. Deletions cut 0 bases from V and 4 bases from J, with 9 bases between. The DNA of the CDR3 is TGTGCCAGCTCACCACCGAGTACCCCAGAGACCCAGTACTTC. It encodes CASSPPSTPETQYF.

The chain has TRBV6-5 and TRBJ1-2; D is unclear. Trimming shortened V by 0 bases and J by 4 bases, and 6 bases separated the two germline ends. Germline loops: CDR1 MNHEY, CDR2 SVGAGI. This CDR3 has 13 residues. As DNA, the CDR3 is TGTGCCAGCAGTTACTCGGGCACCTATGGCTACACCTTC. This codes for CASSYSGTYGYTF.

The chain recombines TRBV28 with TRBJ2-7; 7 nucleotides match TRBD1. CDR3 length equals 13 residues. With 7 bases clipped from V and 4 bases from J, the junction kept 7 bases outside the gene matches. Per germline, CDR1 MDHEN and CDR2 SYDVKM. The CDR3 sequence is CASTSDRTYEQYF. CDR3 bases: TGTGCCAGCACCTCGGACAGGACTTACGAGCAGTACTTC.

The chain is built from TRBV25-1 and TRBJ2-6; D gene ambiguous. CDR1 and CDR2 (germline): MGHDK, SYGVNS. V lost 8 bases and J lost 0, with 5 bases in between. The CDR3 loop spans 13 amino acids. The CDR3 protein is CASLSSGANVLTF. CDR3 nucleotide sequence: TGTGCCAGCCTGAGCTCTGGGGCCAACGTCCTGACTTTC.

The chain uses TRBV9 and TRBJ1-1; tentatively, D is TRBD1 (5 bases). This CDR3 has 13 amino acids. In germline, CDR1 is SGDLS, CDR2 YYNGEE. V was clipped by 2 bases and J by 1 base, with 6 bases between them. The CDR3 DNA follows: TGTGCCAGCAGCGTGACAGCGAACACTGAAGCTTTCTTT. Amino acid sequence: CASSVTANTEAFF. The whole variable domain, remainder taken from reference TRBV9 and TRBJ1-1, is DSGVTQTPKHLITATGQRVTLRCSPRSGDLSVYWYQQSLDQGLQFLIQYYNGEERAKGNILERFSAQQFPDLHSELNLSSLELGDSALYFCASSVTANTEAFFGQGTRLTVV.

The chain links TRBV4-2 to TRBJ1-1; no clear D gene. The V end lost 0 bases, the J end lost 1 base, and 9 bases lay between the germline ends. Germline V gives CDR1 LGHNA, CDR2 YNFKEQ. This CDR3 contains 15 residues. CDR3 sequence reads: CASSQDSVGNTEAFF. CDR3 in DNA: TGTGCCAGCAGCCAAGATTCGGTTGGGAACACTGAAGCTTTCTTT.